This T cell receptor beta chain was identified during a study of OX40 agonist ivuxolimab in advanced cancers. About the study: Patients undergoing dose escalation presented with hepatocellular carcinoma, melanoma, renal cell or head and neck cancer.

Germline V gives CDR1 MDHEN, CDR2 SYDVKM. V shed 11 bases, J shed 2 bases, and the junction held 18 bases outside the gene matches. The CDR3 extends over 17 amino acids. Repertoires were generated with immunoSEQ multiplex PCR, while TCRdb's copy carries only in-frame clones and drops some. The sample yields some 34,000 clones, about 81% seen once. This clone has a handful of counts. Here the sequenced sample was CD4+ or CD8+ T cells sorted from blood, taken in a trial of the OX40 agonist ivuxolimab. This TCR was recovered from an adult with an advanced solid tumor such as melanoma, head and neck, liver or kidney cancer. This rearrangement joins TRBV28 to TRBJ2-5; 9 bases agree with TRBD2. CDR3 sequence (DNA): TGTGCCTCAATATCGGGATGGACTAGCGCAGCACAAGAGACCCAGTACTTC. Its translation: CASISGWTSAAQETQYF.